A single sample is the source of the 5 T cell receptor beta chains below, sequenced in a study of vaccination and CD4 T cells after COVID-19. Treatment meaning: approximately 11-day PBMC culture with coronavirus spike peptide pools or control peptides (ViraFEST assay). Their antigens are not known. Cultured CD4+ T cell DNA was sequenced using the Oncomine TCR Beta short-read assay. TCRdb passed the PCR reads through MiXCR, listing each CDR3 protein once. Of 25,000 to 30,000 distinct CDR3 sequences listed, 55% to 80% are singletons. Source: CD4+ T cells from blood, cultured in vitro, taken after SARS-CoV-2 vaccination. These receptors were taken from a human donor who received a COVID-19 vaccine.

The CDR3 region has the DNA TGTGCCAGCAGCACGGGACTAGTTCCCGGGGAGCTGTTTTTT. Amino acids: CASSTGLVPGELFF. This chain connects TRBV5-4 to TRBJ2-2; 8 nucleotides align to TRBD2. There are 14 residues in the CDR3. Germline CDR1 SGHNT, CDR2 YYREEE (reference sequence). V gave up 4 bases and J gave up 6 bases; unmatched junction bases: 5.

This CDR3 reads CASSISRGETQYF. Written as DNA, the CDR3 is TGTGCCAGTAGTATATCTAGGGGAGAGACCCAGTACTTC. J is TRBJ2-5 and V is TRBV19, with a possible D match to TRBD1 (5 bases). The CDR3 spans 13 residues. The germline V and J ends were trimmed by 2 bases and 4 bases, with 8 bases remaining between them. Germline-derived CDR1 and CDR2 are LNHDA and SQIVND (reference sequence). Variable domain in full (rest from reference TRBV19 and TRBJ2-5): DGGITQSPKYLFRKEGQNVTLSCEQNLNHDAMYWYRQDPGQGLRLIYYSQIVNDFQKGDIAEGYSVSREKKESFPLTVTSAQKNPTAFYLCASSISRGETQYFGPGTRLLVL.

This clonotype was seen a handful of times. An end of the junction differs from the germline gene, which may be a read error. The chain couples TRBV7-2 to TRBJ1-2, with D possibly matching TRBD1 (5 bases). From germline, CDR1 is SGHTA and CDR2 FQGNSA. CDR3 length: 15 amino acids. CDR3 amino acids: CASSLDPGPTFLLAF. The CDR3 DNA is TGTGCCAGCAGCTTAGACCCGGGGCCGACCTTCCTACTCGCCTTC.

This chain uses TRBV19 with TRBJ2-5, with a possible D match to TRBD2 (5 bases). The CDR3 has 15 amino acids. Germline V gene sequence: CDR1 LNHDA, CDR2 SQIVND (reference sequence). Trimming shortened V by 5 bases and J by 0 bases, and 13 bases separated the two germline ends. The CDR3 protein is CASSFSRLNQETQYF. CDR3 bases: TGTGCCAGTAGTTTCAGCAGACTAAACCAAGAGACCCAGTACTTC.

This sequence joins TRBV11-3 and TRBJ1-4, with TRBD1 identical over 9 bases. Germline CDR1 and CDR2: SGHNT and YENEEA. This CDR3 is 15 amino acids long. V dropped 5 bases and J dropped 6; count of bases not matched to a gene: 7. CDR3 sequence reads: CASSQQQGADEKLFF. The CDR3 DNA is TGTGCCAGCAGCCAACAACAGGGGGCGGATGAAAAACTGTTTTTT. Supplemented by reference TRBV11-3 and TRBJ1-4, the full variable domain reads EAGVVQSPRYKIIEKKQPVAFWCNPISGHNTLYWYLQNLGQGPELLIRYENEEAVDDSQLPKDRFSAERLKGVDSTLKIQPAELGDSAVYLCASSQQQGADEKLFFGSGTQLSVL.